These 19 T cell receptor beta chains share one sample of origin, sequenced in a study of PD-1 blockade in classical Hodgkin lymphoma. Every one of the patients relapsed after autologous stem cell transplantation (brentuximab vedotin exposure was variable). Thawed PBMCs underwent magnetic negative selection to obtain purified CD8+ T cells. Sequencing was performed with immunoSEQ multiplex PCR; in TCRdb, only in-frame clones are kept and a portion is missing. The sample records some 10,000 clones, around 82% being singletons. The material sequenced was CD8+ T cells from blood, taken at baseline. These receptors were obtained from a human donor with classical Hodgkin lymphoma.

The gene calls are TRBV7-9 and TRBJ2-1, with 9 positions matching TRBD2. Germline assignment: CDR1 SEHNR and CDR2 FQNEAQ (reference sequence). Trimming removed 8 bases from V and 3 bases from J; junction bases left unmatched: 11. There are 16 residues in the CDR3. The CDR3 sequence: CASFDAGTSSYNEQFF. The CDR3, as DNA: TGTGCCAGCTTTGATGCCGGGACTAGCAGCTACAATGAGCAGTTCTTC.

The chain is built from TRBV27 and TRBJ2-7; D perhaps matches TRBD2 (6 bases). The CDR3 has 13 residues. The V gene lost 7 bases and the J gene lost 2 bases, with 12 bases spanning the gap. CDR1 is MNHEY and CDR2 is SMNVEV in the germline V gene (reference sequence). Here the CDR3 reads CASKGLVPYEQYF. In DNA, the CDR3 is TGTGCCAGCAAGGGACTGGTTCCCTACGAGCAGTACTTC.

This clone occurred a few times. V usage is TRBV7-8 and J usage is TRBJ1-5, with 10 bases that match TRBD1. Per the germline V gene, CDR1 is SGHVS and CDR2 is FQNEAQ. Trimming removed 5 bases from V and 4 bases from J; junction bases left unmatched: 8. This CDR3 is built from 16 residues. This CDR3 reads CASSPRAGQGNQPQHF. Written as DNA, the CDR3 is TGTGCCAGCAGCCCCCGGGCGGGACAGGGGAATCAGCCCCAGCATTTT.

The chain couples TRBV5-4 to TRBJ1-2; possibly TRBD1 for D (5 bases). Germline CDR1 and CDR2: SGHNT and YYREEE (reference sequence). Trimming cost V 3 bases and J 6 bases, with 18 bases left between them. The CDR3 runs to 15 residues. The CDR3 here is CASSSNRDPLDGYTF. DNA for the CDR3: TGTGCCAGCAGCTCTAACCGGGACCCCTTAGATGGCTACACCTTC.

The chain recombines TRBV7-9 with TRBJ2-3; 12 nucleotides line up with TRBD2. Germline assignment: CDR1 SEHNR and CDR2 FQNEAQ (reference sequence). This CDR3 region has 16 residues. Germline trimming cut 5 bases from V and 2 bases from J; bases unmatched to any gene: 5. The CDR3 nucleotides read TGTGCCAGCAGCCCCCGACTAGCGGGAGACACAGATACGCAGTATTTT. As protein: CASSPRLAGDTDTQYF.

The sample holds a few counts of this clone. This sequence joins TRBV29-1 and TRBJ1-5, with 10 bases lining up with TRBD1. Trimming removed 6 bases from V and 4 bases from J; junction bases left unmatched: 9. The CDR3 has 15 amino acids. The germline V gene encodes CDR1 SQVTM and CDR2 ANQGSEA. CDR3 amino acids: CSVAGTGDRNQPQHF. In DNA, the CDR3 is TGCAGCGTGGCCGGGACAGGGGATAGAAATCAGCCCCAGCATTTT.

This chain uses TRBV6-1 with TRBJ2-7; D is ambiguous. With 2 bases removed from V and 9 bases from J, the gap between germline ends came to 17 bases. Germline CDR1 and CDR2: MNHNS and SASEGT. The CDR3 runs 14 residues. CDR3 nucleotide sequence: TGTGCCAGCAGTGAAAGGGTCTATTTTACGGGGCAGTACTTC. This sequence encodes CASSERVYFTGQYF.

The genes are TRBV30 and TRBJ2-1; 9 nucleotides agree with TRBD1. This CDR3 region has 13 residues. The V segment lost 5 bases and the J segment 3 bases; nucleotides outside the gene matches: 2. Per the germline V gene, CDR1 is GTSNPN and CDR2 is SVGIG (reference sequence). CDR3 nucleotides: TGTGCCTGGGGACAGGGGAACTACAATGAGCAGTTCTTC. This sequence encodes CAWGQGNYNEQFF.

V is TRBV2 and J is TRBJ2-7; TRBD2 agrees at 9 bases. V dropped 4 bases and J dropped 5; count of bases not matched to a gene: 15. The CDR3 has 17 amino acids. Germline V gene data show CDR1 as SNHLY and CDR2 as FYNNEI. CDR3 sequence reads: CASSVSWGAGGPDEQYF. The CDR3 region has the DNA TGTGCCAGCAGTGTTTCTTGGGGCGCGGGAGGGCCTGACGAGCAGTACTTC. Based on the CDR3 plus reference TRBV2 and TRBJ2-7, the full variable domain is EPEVTQTPSHQVTQMGQEVILRCVPISNHLYFYWYRQILGQKVEFLVSFYNNEISEKSEIFDDQFSVERPDGSNFTLKIRSTKLEDSAMYFCASSVSWGAGGPDEQYFGPGTRLTVT.

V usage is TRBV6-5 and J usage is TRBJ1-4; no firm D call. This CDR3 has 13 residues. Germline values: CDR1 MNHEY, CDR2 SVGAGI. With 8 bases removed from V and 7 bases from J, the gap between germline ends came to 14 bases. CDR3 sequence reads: CASGSIKGEKLFF. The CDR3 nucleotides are TGTGCCAGCGGTTCCATAAAGGGTGAAAAACTGTTTTTT.

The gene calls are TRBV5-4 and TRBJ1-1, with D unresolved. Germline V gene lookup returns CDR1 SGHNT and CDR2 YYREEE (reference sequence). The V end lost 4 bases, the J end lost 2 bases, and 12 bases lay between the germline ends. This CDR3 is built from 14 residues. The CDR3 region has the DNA TGTGCCAGCAGCCAAAACCTGGGAAACACTGAAGCTTTCTTT. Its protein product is CASSQNLGNTEAFF.

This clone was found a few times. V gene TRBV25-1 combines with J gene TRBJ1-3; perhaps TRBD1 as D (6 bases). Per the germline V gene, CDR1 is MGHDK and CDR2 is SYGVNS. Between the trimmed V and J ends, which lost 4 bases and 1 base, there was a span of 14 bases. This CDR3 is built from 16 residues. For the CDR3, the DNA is TGTGCCAGCAGTGCAAATACAGGGTGGTCTGGAAACACCATATATTTT. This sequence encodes CASSANTGWSGNTIYF.

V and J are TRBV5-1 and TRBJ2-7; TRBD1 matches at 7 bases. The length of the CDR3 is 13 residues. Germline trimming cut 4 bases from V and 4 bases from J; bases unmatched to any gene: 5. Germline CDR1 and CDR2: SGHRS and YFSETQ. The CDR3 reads CASSPGQTYEQYF. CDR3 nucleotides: TGCGCCAGCAGCCCGGGACAGACGTACGAGCAGTACTTC.

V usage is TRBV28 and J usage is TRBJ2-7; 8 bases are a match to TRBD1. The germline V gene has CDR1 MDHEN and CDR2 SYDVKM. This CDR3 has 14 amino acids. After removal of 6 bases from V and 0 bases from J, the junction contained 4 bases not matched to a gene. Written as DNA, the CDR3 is TGTGCCAGCAGCTTCCAGGGGGCCTCCTACGAGCAGTACTTC. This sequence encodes CASSFQGASYEQYF.

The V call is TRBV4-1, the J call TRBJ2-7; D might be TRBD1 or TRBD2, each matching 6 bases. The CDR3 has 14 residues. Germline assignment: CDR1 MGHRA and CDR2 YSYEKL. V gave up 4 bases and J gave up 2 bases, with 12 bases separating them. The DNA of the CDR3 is TGCGCCAGCAGCCCGCGGGACAATCCCTACGAGCAGTACTTC. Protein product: CASSPRDNPYEQYF.

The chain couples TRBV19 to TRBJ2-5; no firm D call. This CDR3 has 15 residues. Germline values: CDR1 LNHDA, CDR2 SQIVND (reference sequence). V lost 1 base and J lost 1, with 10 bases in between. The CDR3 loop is CASSIGARTQETQYF. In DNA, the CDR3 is TGTGCCAGTAGTATAGGGGCCAGGACCCAAGAGACCCAGTACTTC.

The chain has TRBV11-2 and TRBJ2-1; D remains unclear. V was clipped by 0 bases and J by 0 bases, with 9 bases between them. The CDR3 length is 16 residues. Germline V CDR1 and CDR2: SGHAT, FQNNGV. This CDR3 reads CASSLEVPTSYNEQFF. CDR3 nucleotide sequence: TGTGCCAGCAGCTTAGAAGTGCCTACCTCCTACAATGAGCAGTTCTTC.

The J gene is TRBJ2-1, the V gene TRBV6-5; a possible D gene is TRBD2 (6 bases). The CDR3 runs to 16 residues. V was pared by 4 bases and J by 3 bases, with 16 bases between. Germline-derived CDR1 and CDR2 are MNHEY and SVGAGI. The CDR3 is CASSSLAEGIYNEQFF. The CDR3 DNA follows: TGTGCCAGCAGTTCTTTAGCGGAGGGAATCTACAATGAGCAGTTCTTC.

CDR3 amino acids: CASSLDPGSGLDEQYF. In DNA form, the CDR3 reads TGTGCCAGCAGCTTAGACCCAGGGAGCGGGCTCGACGAGCAGTACTTC. This chain joins TRBV7-9 and TRBJ2-7; the D gene is possibly TRBD2 (6 bases). The CDR3 length is 16 residues. Germline CDR1 is SEHNR and CDR2 is FQNEAQ (reference sequence). V lost 1 base to trimming and J lost 5 bases, with 18 bases between them.